This T cell receptor (beta chain) emerged from a study of T cells in Graves' hyperthyroidism and ophthalmopathy. General study results and limits: Most clonotypes expanded in thyroid above 0.001 were likewise present in blood.

Amplification yielded TCR beta CDR3 regions, with RNA transcripts as the source. HTBI primers were used for first-round RT-PCR of the TCR CDR3. TCRdb analysed the multiplex PCR reads with MiXCR anew, one entry per CDR3 protein. The sample consists of around 620,000 distinct CDR3 sequences, around 14% of them appearing once. Ophthalmopathy patients had Clinical Activity Score at least 3, NOSPECS grade at least 4, duration under 3 months. Each 10 ml fresh peripheral blood draw supplied the PBMCs. In the case of this clonotype: Its cognate antigen is unknown.

The sequencing sample was made of blood. This clonotype was sampled from a young woman with Graves' ophthalmopathy.

This CDR3 reads CASSPALGQGGEKLFF. DNA for the CDR3: TGTGCCAGCAGCCCCGCCCTGGGACAGGGGGGTGAAAAACTGTTTTTT. The rearrangement uses TRBV3-1 and TRBJ1-4, with TRBD1 identical over 11 bases. V shed 4 bases, J shed 7 bases, and the junction held 8 bases outside the gene matches. CDR3 length equals 16 residues. CDR1 and CDR2 from the germline V gene are LGHDT and YNNKEL (reference sequence).